Listed below are T cell receptor beta chains from one sample, sequenced in a study of blood T cells in healthy people across ages. TCRdb re-derived calls from the 5' RACE reads in MiXCR, one entry per CDR3 protein. In the table there are roughly 700,000 distinct CDR3 sequences, roughly 32% of which are singletons. The material sequenced was blood. The receptor source for this set is an elderly woman in good health. CDR3s include the opening cysteine and the closing phenylalanine or tryptophan. D genes are given only for firm matches. Size tells how often a clone was seen (once, few, many) or the class of an expanded clone, and some rows leave it out.

D gene,clone size,J gene,V gene,CDR3 DNA,CDR3 protein
.,few,TRBJ1-1,TRBV29-1,TGCAGCGTTGAGGTGGGGAGGACTGAAGCTTTCTTT,CSVEVGRTEAFF
.,many,TRBJ1-2,TRBV5-1,TGCGCCAGCAGCTTGGACAGGGCAGGCTACACCTTC,CASSLDRAGYTF
TRBD2,many,TRBJ2-3,TRBV7-2,TGTGCCAGCAGCAGGAATAGCGGGGGGTACATAAATACGCAGTATTTT,CASSRNSGGYINTQYF
.,few,TRBJ2-5,TRBV30,TGTGCCTGGAGAAGGGACACAGACTACGGGCAGTACTTC,CAWRRDTDYGQYF
.,few,TRBJ2-5,TRBV5-4,TGTGCCAGCAGCTTGGCACAAATAGCTAGCGCCCCAGAGACCCAGTACTTC,CASSLAQIASAPETQYF
TRBD1,few,TRBJ2-3,TRBV5-6,TGTGCCAGCAGCTTGGGAAACGACAGGGGGCTTGTAGATACGCAGTATTTT,CASSLGNDRGLVDTQYF
.,.,TRBJ1-1,TRBV7-3,TGTGCCAGCAGCTCCGGACCTCTCCGGAAGAACACTGAAGCTTTCTTT,CASSSGPLRKNTEAFF
.,many,TRBJ2-7,TRBV20-1,TGCAGTGCTAGAGACTGGGACGGGAACTCCTACGAGCAGTACTTC,CSARDWDGNSYEQYF
.,many,TRBJ1-1,TRBV6-1,TGTGCCAGCAGTCGAACCGTACCTGGGTCCCTTAACATGAACACTGAAGCTTTCTTT,CASSRTVPGSLNMNTEAFF
TRBD1,few,TRBJ1-2,TRBV12-3/TRBV12-4,TGTGCCAGCAGCCGCGCTGGGGCAGGGGGAGCTAACTATGGCTACACCTTC,CASSRAGAGGANYGYTF
.,.,TRBJ2-5,TRBV5-1,TGCGCCAGCAGCTTCTCTCTGGGAACAGAGACCCAGTACTTC,CASSFSLGTETQYF
.,once,TRBJ1-1,TRBV20-1,TGCAGTGCTAGCTCGGGGGTCACTGAAGCTTTCTTT,CSASSGVTEAFF
.,.,TRBJ1-2,TRBV20-1,TGCAGTGCTAGAGTAGTAGATACGTCCCTTGGCTACACCTTC,CSARVVDTSLGYTF
.,.,TRBJ1-1,TRBV27,TGTGCCAGCGGCCGCCTGGGTATGGAGGTCACTGAAGCTTTCTTT,CASGRLGMEVTEAFF
.,.,TRBJ2-3,TRBV29-1,TGCAGCGTGTCCGGGACAATAGTAGGAGATACGCAGTATTTT,CSVSGTIVGDTQYF
.,many,TRBJ1-4,TRBV9,TGTGCCAGCAGCGAAGGGGACGGTAATGAAAAACTGTTTTTT,CASSEGDGNEKLFF
TRBD2,.,TRBJ2-3,TRBV20-1,TGCAGTGCTGAGTCCCGTTGGCGGGGGAGGACAGATACGCAGTATTTT,CSAESRWRGRTDTQYF
.,many,TRBJ2-7,TRBV12-3/TRBV12-4,TGTGCCAGCAGTTCACTTGCCGAGCAGTACTTC,CASSSLAEQYF
TRBD1,many,TRBJ1-2,TRBV12-3/TRBV12-4,TGTGCCAGCAGTCGAACCGGGACAGGGGCTGCTAACTATGGCTACACCTTC,CASSRTGTGAANYGYTF
TRBD2,many,TRBJ2-1,TRBV5-5,TGTGCCAGCAGCCGCACCTTAGCGGGGGCCGGCGATGAGCAGTTCTTC,CASSRTLAGAGDEQFF
.,.,TRBJ1-2,TRBV20-1,TGCAGTGCTGGGAGGGCCTCTGGGACTGGTGGCTACACCTTC,CSAGRASGTGGYTF
.,once,TRBJ2-5,TRBV10-3,TGTGCCATCAGTGAAAAAGAGACCCAGTACTTC,CAISEKETQYF
.,many,TRBJ1-2,TRBV5-4,TGTGCCAGCAGCCCCGACAGATATGGCTACACCTTC,CASSPDRYGYTF
.,.,TRBJ1-1,TRBV5-1,TGCGCCAGCAGCAGTTCACAGGGAGGCCGAGCTGAAGCTTTCTTT,CASSSSQGGRAEAFF
TRBD2,.,TRBJ2-1,TRBV20-1,TGCAGTGCTACTCTAGCGGGAAGTCTCAATGAGCAGTTCTTC,CSATLAGSLNEQFF
.,few,TRBJ1-5,TRBV4-2,TGTGCCAGCAGCCAAGATCGGACAGCTAATCAGCCCCAGCATTTT,CASSQDRTANQPQHF
.,few,TRBJ2-6,TRBV6-4,TGTGCCAGCAGTGACTCGGGGAACTCTGGGGCCAACGTCCTGACTTTC,CASSDSGNSGANVLTF
TRBD1,many,TRBJ1-5,TRBV7-2,TGTGCCAGCAGCTCCCGGGACAGGTCTCAGCCCCAGCATTTT,CASSSRDRSQPQHF
.,.,TRBJ1-4,TRBV5-1,TGCGCCAGCACCTTGTCAGACCTAGCTAATGAAAAACTGTTTTTT,CASTLSDLANEKLFF
.,many,TRBJ2-7,TRBV27,TGTGCCAGCAGGGCAGGGGACTACGAGCAGTACTTC,CASRAGDYEQYF
TRBD1,many,TRBJ2-3,TRBV7-6,TGTGCCAGCAGCCAAACCCCCCGACAGGGTAGTAGAACAGATACGCAGTATTTT,CASSQTPRQGSRTDTQYF
TRBD1,.,TRBJ2-2,TRBV4-3,TGCGCCAGCAGCCAAGACCCGGCCAGGGGGCATACCGGGGAGCTGTTTTTT,CASSQDPARGHTGELFF
.,few,TRBJ1-1,TRBV5-8,TGTGCCAGCAGCTCTTCTAGGGGCAGGAACACTGAAGCTTTCTTT,CASSSSRGRNTEAFF
.,many,TRBJ2-5,TRBV29-1,TGCAGCGTCCCTGGGGGCGTCTCTGGGGAGACCCAGTACTTC,CSVPGGVSGETQYF
.,many,TRBJ1-5,TRBV20-1,TGCAGTGCTAGAGAGGCCCCTCGAGGGGCTGGCAATCAGCCCCAGCATTTT,CSAREAPRGAGNQPQHF
TRBD1,.,TRBJ1-2,TRBV12-3/TRBV12-4,TGTGCCAGCAGTGGGACAGGCCCCACCTTC,CASSGTGPTF
TRBD2,once,TRBJ2-5,TRBV12-3/TRBV12-4,TGTGCCAGCAGGCGCAGACTAGCGCGGGGGGGAGAGACCCAGTACTTC,CASRRRLARGGETQYF
.,.,TRBJ2-5,TRBV20-1,TGCAGTGTCACCCTGGGCGACAGGTTAAAAGAGACCCAGTACTTC,CSVTLGDRLKETQYF
TRBD1,.,TRBJ2-6,TRBV27,TGTGCCAGCACCCGTGACAGGGGAGCATCTGGGGCCAACGTCCTGACTTTC,CASTRDRGASGANVLTF
TRBD1,many,TRBJ2-5,TRBV20-1,TGCAGTGCTACCGGGGACAGGCAAGAGACCCAGTACTTC,CSATGDRQETQYF
.,.,TRBJ1-4,TRBV5-4,TGTGCCAGCAGCCGTGACAGCACGAGTAATGAAAAACTGTTTTTT,CASSRDSTSNEKLFF
TRBD2,many,TRBJ2-5,TRBV20-1,TGCAGTGCTGGAGCAATAGCGGGACAAGAGACCCAGTACTTC,CSAGAIAGQETQYF
TRBD1,many,TRBJ1-2,TRBV7-9,TGTGCCAGCAGCTGGGACAGGGGTGGCTACACCTTC,CASSWDRGGYTF
.,.,TRBJ1-6,TRBV5-8,TGTGCCAGCAGCGGGCTGGGGGCGAGGAATTCACCCCGCCACTTT,CASSGLGARNSPRHF
.,.,TRBJ2-3,TRBV7-6,TGTGCCAGCAGCTCCCGGGCCCCACTAGCTGCCAGCACAGATACGCAGTATTTT,CASSSRAPLAASTDTQYF
.,few,TRBJ1-1,TRBV7-2,TGTGCCAGCAGCCGCTTAGGGGACGCCGCTGAAGCTTTCTTT,CASSRLGDAAEAFF
.,.,TRBJ1-1,TRBV3-1,TGTGCCAGCAGCCCGACAGTACTGAACACTGAAGCTTTCTTT,CASSPTVLNTEAFF